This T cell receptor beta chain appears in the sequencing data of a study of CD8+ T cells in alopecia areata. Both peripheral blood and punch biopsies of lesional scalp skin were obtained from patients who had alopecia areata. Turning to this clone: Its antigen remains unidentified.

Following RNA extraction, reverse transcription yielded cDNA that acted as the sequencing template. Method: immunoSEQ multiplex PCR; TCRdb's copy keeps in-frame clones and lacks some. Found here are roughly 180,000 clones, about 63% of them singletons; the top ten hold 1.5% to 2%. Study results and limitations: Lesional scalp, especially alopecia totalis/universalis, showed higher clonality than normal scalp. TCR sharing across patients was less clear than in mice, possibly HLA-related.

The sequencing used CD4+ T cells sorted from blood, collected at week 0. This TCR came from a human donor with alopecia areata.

The CDR3 loop is CASSLDGRSTDTQYF. The CDR3 DNA is TGTGCCAGCAGCTTAGACGGAAGGTCCACAGATACGCAGTATTTT. J is TRBJ2-3 and V is TRBV7-2; D gene ambiguous. The CDR3 is 15 residues long. The germline V and J ends were trimmed by 1 base and 2 bases, with 10 bases remaining between them. Germline CDR1 SGHTA, CDR2 FQGNSA.